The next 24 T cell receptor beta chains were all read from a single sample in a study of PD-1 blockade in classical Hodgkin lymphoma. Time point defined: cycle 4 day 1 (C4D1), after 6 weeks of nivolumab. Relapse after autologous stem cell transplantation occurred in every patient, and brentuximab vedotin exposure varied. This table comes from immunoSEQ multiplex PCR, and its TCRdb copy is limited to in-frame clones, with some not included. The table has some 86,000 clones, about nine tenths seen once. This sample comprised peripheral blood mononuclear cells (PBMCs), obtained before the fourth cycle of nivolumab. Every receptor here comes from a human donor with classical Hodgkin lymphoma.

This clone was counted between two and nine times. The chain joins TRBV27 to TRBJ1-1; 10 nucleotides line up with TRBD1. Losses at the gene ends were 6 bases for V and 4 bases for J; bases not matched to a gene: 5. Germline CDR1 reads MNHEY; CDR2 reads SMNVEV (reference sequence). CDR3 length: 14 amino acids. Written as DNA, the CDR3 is TGTGCCAGCAGCCCCGGGACAGGGGCCACTGAAGCTTTCTTT. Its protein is CASSPGTGATEAFF.

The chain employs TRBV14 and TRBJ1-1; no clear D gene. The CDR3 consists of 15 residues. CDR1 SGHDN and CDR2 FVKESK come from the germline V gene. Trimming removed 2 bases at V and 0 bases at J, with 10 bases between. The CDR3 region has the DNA TGTGCCAGCAGCCAACTCCTGGGCGTGAACACTGAAGCTTTCTTT. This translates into CASSQLLGVNTEAFF. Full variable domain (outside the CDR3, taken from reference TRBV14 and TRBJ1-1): EAGVTQFPSHSVIEKGQTVTLRCDPISGHDNLYWYRRVMGKEIKFLLHFVKESKQDESGMPNNRFLAERTGGTYSTLKVQPAELEDSGVYFCASSQLLGVNTEAFFGQGTRLTVV.

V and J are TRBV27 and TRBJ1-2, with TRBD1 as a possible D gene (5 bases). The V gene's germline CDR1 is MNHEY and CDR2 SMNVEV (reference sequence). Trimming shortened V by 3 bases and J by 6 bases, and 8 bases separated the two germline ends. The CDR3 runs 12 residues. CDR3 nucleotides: TGTGCCAGCAGTTTTCCGGGGGATGGCTACACCTTC. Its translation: CASSFPGDGYTF.

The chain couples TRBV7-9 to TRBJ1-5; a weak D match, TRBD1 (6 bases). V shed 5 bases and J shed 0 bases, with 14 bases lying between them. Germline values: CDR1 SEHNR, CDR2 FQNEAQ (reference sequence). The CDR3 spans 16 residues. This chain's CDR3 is CASSTGRGTSNQPQHF. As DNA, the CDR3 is TGTGCCAGCAGCACGGGCAGGGGTACTAGCAATCAGCCCCAGCATTTT.

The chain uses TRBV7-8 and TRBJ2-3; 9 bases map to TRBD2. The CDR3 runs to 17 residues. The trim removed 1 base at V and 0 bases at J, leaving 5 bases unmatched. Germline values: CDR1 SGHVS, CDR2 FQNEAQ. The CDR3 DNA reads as TGTGCCAGCAGCTTAGAGGCTAGCGGGGCTAGCACAGATACGCAGTATTTT. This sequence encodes CASSLEASGASTDTQYF.

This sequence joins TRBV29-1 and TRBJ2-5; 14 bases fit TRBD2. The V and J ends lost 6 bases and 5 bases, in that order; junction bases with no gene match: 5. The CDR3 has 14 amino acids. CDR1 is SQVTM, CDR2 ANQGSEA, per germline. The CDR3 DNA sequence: TGCAGCGTGGCGACTAGCGGGGGGGCTGAGACCCAGTACTTC. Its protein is CSVATSGGAETQYF.

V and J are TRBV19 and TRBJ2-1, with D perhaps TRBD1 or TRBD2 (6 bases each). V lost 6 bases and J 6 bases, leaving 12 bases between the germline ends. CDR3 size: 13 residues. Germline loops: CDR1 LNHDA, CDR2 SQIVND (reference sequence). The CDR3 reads CASSGGLINEQFF. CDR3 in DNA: TGTGCCAGTAGCGGGGGCCTGATCAATGAGCAGTTCTTC.

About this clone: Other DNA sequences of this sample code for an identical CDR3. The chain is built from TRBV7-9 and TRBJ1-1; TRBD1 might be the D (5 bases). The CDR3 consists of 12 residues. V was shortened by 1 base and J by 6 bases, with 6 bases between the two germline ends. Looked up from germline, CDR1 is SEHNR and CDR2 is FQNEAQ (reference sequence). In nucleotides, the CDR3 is TGTGCCAGCAGCTTAGGAGGGGCTGAAGCTTTCTTT. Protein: CASSLGGAEAFF.

The DNA of the CDR3 is TGTGCCAGCAGCCCGCAGGGGTTTAACACTGAAGCTTTCTTT. It yields the protein CASSPQGFNTEAFF. The chain has TRBV9 and TRBJ1-1; TRBD1 is a possible D gene (6 bases). V lost 4 bases and J lost 2, with 12 bases in between. There are 14 residues in the CDR3. Germline CDR1 reads SGDLS; CDR2 reads YYNGEE.

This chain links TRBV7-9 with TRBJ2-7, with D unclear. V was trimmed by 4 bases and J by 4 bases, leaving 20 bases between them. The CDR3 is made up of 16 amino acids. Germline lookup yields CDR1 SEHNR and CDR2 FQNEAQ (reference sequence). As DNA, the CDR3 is TGTGCCAGCAGCTCCGGTGAGACATCCGCCCCTTACGAGCAGTACTTC. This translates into CASSSGETSAPYEQYF.

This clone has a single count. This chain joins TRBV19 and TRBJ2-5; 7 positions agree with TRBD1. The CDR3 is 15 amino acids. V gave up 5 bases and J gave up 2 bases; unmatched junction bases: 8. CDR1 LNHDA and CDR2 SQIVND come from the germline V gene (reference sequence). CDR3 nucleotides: TGTGCCAGTAGTCCGCAAGGGACAGAACAAGAGACCCAGTACTTC. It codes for CASSPQGTEQETQYF.

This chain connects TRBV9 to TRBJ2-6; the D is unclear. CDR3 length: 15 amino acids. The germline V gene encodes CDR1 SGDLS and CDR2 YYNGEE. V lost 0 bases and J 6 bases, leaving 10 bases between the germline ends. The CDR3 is CASSVARSPANVLTF. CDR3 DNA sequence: TGTGCCAGCAGCGTAGCAAGGTCACCGGCCAACGTCCTGACTTTC.

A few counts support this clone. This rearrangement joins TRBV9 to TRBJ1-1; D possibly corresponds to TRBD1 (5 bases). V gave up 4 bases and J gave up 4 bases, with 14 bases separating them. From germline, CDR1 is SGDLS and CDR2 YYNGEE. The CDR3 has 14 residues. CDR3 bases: TGTGCCAGCAGCAAGGGAGGGGCGGGCACTGAAGCTTTCTTT. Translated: CASSKGGAGTEAFF.

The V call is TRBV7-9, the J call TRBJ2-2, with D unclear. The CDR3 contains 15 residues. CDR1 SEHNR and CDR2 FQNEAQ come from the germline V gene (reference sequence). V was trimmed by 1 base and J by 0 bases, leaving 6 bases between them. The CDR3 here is CASSLGSANTGELFF. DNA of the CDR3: TGTGCCAGCAGCTTAGGCAGCGCGAACACCGGGGAGCTGTTTTTT.

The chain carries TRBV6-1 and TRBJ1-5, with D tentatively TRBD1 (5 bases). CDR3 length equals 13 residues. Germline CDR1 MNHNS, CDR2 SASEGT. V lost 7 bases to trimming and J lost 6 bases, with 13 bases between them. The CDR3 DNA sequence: TGTGCCAGCAAGATTTTAAGGGGTCAGCCCCAGCATTTT. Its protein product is CASKILRGQPQHF.

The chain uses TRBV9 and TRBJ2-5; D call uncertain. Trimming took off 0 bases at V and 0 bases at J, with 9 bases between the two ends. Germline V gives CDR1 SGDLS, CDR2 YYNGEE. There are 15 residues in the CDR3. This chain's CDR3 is CASSVGELYQETQYF. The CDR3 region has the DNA TGTGCCAGCAGCGTAGGAGAGCTGTACCAAGAGACCCAGTACTTC.

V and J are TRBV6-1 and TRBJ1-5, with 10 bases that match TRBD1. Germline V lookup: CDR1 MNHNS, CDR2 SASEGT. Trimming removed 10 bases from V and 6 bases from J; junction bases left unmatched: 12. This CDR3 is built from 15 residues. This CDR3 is CATRALTGGSQPQHF. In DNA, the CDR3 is TGTGCCACCCGTGCCTTGACAGGGGGCAGTCAGCCCCAGCATTTT.

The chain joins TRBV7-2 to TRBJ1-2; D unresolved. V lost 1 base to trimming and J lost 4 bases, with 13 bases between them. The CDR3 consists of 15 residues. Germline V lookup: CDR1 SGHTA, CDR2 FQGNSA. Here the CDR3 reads CASSLELGVIYGYTF. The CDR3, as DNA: TGTGCCAGCAGCTTAGAACTGGGCGTTATCTATGGCTACACCTTC.

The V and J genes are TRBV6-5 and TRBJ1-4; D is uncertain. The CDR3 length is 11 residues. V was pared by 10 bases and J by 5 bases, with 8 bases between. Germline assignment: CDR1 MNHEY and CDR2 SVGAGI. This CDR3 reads CATGRNEKLFF. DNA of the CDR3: TGTGCCACCGGGAGGAATGAAAAACTGTTTTTT.

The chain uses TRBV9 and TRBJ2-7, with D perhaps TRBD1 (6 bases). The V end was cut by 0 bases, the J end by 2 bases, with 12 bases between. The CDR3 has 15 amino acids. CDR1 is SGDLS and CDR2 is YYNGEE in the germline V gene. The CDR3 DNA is TGTGCCAGCAGCGTAGGTTTCAGGGGCACCTACGAGCAGTACTTC. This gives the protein CASSVGFRGTYEQYF.

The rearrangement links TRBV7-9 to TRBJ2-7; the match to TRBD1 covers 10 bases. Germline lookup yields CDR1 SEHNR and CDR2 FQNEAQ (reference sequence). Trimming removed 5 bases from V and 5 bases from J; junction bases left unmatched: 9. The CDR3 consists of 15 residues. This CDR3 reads CASSPLGQGVHEQYF. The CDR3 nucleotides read TGTGCCAGCAGCCCTCTAGGACAGGGGGTACACGAGCAGTACTTC.

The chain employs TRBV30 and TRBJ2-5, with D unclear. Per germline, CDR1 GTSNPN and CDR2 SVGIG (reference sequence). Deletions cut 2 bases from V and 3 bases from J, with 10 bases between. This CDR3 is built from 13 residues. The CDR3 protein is CAWSLYVEETQYF. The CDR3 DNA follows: TGTGCCTGGAGTCTTTATGTAGAAGAGACCCAGTACTTC. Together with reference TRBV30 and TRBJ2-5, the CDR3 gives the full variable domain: SQTIHQWPATLVQPVGSPLSLECTVEGTSNPNLYWYRQAAGRGLQLLFYSVGIGQISSEVPQNLSASRPQDRQFILSSKKLLLSDSGFYLCAWSLYVEETQYFGPGTRLLVL.

CDR3 coding DNA: TGTGCCAGCAGTTACCTACAGGGTGGGAACACTGAAGCTTTCTTT. Translated: CASSYLQGGNTEAFF. V usage is TRBV6-5 and J usage is TRBJ1-1; D might be TRBD1 (6 bases). CDR1 and CDR2 from the germline V gene are MNHEY and SVGAGI. The V end lost 2 bases, the J end lost 1 base, and 11 bases lay between the germline ends. This CDR3 is 15 amino acids long.

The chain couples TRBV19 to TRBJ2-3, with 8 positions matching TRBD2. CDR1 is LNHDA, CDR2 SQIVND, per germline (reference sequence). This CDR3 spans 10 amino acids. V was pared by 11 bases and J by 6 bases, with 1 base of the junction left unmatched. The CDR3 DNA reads TGTGCCTCGGGGGGGGATACGCAGTATTTT. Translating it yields CASGGDTQYF.